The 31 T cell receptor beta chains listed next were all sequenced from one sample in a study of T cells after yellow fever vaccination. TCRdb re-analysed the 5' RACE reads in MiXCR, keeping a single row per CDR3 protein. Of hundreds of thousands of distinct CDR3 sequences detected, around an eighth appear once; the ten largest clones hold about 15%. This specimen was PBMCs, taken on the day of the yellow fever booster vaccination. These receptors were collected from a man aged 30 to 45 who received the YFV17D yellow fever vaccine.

The CDR3 DNA reads as TGCAGCGTTGAAGGGGAGGGTGAAGAGACTTACGAGCAGTACTTC. Amino acids: CSVEGEGEETYEQYF. The chain combines TRBV29-1 with TRBJ2-7, with 7 bases that match TRBD2. The CDR3 has 15 amino acids. Losses at the gene ends were 1 base for V and 4 bases for J; bases not matched to a gene: 10. Germline V gene data show CDR1 as SQVTM and CDR2 as ANQGSEA.

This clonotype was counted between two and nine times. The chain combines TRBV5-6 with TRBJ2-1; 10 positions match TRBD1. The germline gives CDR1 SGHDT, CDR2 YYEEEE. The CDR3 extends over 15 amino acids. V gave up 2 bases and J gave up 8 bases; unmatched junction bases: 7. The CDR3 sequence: CASSFPTGGGYEQFF. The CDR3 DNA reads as TGTGCCAGCAGCTTTCCGACAGGGGGCGGCTATGAGCAGTTCTTC.

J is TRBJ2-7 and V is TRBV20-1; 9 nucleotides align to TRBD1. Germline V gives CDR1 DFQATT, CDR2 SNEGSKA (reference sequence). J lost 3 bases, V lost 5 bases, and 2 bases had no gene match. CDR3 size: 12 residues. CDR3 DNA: TGCAGTGCTCTGACAGGGGGCTACGAGCAGTACTTC. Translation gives CSALTGGYEQYF.

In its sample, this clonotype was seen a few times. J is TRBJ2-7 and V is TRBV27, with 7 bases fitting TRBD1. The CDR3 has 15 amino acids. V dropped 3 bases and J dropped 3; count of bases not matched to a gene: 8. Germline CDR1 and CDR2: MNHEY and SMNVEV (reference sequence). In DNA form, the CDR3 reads TGTGCCAGCAGTTTGTACCCAGGGGACAGCTACGAGCAGTACTTC. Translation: CASSLYPGDSYEQYF.

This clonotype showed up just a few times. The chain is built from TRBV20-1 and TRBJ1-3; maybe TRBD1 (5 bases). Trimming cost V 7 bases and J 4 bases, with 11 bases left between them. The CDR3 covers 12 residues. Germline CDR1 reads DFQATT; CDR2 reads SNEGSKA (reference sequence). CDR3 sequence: CSVGALGNTIYF. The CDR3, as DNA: TGCAGTGTAGGGGCGCTCGGAAACACCATATATTTT.

For the CDR3, the DNA is TGTGCCAGCAGCCGCCTCCTAGCGGGAGGTGAAGAGACCCAGTACTTC. Amino acid sequence: CASSRLLAGGEETQYF. This chain uses TRBV5-6 with TRBJ2-5; 11 nucleotides line up with TRBD2. The CDR3 consists of 16 residues. Germline V gene data show CDR1 as SGHDT and CDR2 as YYEEEE. V was clipped by 4 bases and J by 3 bases; unmatched bases: 8.

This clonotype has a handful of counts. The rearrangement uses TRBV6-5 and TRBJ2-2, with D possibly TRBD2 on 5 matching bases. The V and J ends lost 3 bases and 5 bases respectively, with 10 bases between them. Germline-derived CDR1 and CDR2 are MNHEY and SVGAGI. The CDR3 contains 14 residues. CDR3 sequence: CASSYAWETGELFF. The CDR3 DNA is TGTGCCAGCAGTTATGCGTGGGAGACCGGGGAGCTGTTTTTT.

CDR3: CASSLGGQGTPQYF. As DNA, the CDR3 is TGTGCCAGCAGTTTGGGGGGACAGGGGACCCCACAGTACTTC. J is TRBJ2-7 and V is TRBV12-3 or TRBV12-4; TRBD1 matches 10 bases. The CDR3 covers 14 residues. The ends lost 3 bases at V and 10 bases at J; junction bases unmatched: 9.

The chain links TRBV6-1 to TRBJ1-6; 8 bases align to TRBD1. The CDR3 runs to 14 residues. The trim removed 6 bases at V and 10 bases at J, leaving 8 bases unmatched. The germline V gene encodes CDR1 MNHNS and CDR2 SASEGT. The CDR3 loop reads CASSTWTGRSPLHF. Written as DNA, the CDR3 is TGTGCCAGCAGCACTTGGACAGGGCGGTCACCCCTCCACTTT.

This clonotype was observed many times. CDR3 region: CSVRDSPNEQFF. CDR3 nucleotides: TGCAGCGTTCGGGACTCCCCTAATGAGCAGTTCTTC. This chain joins TRBV29-1 and TRBJ2-1; D is possibly TRBD2 (6 bases). V was clipped by 5 bases and J by 7 bases, with 12 bases between them. The CDR3 has 12 amino acids. Per the germline V gene, CDR1 is SQVTM and CDR2 is ANQGSEA.

The CDR3 nucleotides are TGTGCCAGCAGCCAAGCAGGGAGGTCCCAGCATTTT. It yields the protein CASSQAGRSQHF. The gene calls are TRBV3-1 and TRBJ1-5, with TRBD1 as a possible D gene (5 bases). CDR1 is LGHDT and CDR2 is YNNKEL in the germline V gene (reference sequence). The CDR3 has 12 residues. Trimming removed 1 base from V and 11 bases from J, with 9 bases in between.

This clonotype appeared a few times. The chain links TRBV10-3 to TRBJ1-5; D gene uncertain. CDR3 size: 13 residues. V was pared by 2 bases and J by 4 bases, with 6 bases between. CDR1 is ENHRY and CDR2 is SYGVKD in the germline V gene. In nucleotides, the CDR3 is TGTGCCATCAGTGAGACGGGGAATCAGCCCCAGCATTTT. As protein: CAISETGNQPQHF.

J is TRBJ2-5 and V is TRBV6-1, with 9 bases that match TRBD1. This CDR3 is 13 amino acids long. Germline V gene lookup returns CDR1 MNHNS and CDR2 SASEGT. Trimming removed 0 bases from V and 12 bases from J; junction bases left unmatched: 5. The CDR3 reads CASSEATTGGKYF. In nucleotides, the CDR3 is TGTGCCAGCAGTGAAGCAACTACAGGGGGCAAGTACTTC.

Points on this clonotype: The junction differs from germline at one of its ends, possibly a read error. The CDR3 reads CASSYRYEQCF. The CDR3 nucleotides are TGTGCCAGCAGTTACCGCTACGAGCAGTGCTTC. The V and J genes are TRBV6-2 or TRBV6-3 and TRBJ2-7; no definite D call. CDR1 and CDR2 from the germline V gene are MNHEY and SVGEGT. CDR3 length: 11 residues.

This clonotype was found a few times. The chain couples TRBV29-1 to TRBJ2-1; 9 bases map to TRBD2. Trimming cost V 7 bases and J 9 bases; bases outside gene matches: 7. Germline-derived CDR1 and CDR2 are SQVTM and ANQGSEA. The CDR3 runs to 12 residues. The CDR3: CSGGTSFFEQFF. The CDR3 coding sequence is TGCAGCGGGGGGACTAGCTTCTTTGAGCAGTTCTTC.

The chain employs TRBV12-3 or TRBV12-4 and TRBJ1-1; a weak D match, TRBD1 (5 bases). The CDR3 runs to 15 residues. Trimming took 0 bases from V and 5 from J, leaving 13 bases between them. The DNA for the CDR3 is TGTGCCAGCAGTTTAGCGCAGCAGGGTCGTACTGAAGCTTTCTTT. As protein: CASSLAQQGRTEAFF.

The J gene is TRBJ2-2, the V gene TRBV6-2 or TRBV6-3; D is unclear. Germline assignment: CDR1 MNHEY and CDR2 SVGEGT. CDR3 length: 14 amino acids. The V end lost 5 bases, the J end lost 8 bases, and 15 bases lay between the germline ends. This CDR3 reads CASSNTVKSGELFF. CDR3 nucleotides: TGTGCCAGCAGTAACACCGTTAAATCGGGGGAGCTGTTTTTT.

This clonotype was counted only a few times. DNA for the CDR3: TGTGCCAGCAGCCCCAGCAGGGTCGGGGATACGCAGTATTTT. It specifies CASSPSRVGDTQYF. V and J are TRBV9 and TRBJ2-3, with a weak D call TRBD1 (5 bases). Per the germline V gene, CDR1 is SGDLS and CDR2 is YYNGEE. V shed 4 bases and J shed 6 bases, with 15 bases lying between them. CDR3 length: 14 residues.

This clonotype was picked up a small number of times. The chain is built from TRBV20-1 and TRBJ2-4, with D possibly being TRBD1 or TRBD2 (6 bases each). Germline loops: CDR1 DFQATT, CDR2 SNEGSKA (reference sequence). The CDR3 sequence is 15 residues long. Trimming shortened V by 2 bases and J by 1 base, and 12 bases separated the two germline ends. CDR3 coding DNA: TGCAGTGCTAGAAGGATGGGGGGCGCCAAAAACATTCAGTACTTC. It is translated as CSARRMGGAKNIQYF.

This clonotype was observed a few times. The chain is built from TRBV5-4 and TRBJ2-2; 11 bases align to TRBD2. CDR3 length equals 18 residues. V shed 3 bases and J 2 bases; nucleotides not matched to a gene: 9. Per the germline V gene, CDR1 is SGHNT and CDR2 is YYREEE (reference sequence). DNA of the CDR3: TGTGCCAGCAGCTCCGGGACTAGCGGAAATCTTAACACCGGGGAGCTGTTTTTT. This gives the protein CASSSGTSGNLNTGELFF.

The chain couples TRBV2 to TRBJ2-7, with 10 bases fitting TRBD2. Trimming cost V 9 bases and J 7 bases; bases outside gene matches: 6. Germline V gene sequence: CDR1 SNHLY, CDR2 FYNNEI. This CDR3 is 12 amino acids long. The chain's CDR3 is CASRSSGREQYF. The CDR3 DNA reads TGTGCCAGTAGATCTAGCGGGAGAGAGCAGTACTTC. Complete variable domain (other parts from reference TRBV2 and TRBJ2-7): EPEVTQTPSHQVTQMGQEVILRCVPISNHLYFYWYRQILGQKVEFLVSFYNNEISEKSEIFDDQFSVERPDGSNFTLKIRSTKLEDSAMYFCASRSSGREQYFGPGTRLTVT.

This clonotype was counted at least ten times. The CDR3 nucleotides read TGCGCCAGCGCCCGGGAGGGCGGGACGGGCACCGGGGAGCTGTTTTTT. Its translation: CASAREGGTGTGELFF. The chain links TRBV5-1 to TRBJ2-2, with 8 bases fitting TRBD2. The CDR3 runs 16 residues. Germline assignment: CDR1 SGHRS and CDR2 YFSETQ. With V trimmed by 7 bases and J by 4 bases, 12 bases remained unmatched.

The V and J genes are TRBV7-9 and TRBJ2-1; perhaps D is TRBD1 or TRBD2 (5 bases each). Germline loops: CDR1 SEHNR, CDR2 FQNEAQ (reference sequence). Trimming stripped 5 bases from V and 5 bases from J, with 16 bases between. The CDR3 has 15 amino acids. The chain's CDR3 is CASSLASGDHNEQFF. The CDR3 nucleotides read TGTGCCAGCAGCCTCGCTTCCGGGGACCACAATGAGCAGTTCTTC.

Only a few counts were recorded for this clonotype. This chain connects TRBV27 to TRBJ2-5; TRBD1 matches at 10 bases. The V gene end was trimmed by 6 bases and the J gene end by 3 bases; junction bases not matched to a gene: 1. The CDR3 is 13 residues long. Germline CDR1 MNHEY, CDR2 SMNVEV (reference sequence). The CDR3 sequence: CASSGQGEETQYF. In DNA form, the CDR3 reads TGTGCCAGCAGCGGACAGGGGGAAGAGACCCAGTACTTC.

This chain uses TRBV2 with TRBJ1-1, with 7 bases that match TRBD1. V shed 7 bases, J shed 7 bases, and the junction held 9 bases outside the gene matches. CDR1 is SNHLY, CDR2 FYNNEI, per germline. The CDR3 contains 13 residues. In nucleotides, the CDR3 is TGTGCCAGCACCCACCTGGACAGGTTTGAAGCTTTCTTT. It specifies CASTHLDRFEAFF.

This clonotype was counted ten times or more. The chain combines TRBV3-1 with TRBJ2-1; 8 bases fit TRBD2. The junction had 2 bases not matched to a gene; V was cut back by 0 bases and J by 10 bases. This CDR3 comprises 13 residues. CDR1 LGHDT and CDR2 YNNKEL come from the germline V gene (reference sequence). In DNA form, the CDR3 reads TGTGCCAGCAGCCAAGATCGGGGGGGGGAGCAGTTCTTC. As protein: CASSQDRGGEQFF.

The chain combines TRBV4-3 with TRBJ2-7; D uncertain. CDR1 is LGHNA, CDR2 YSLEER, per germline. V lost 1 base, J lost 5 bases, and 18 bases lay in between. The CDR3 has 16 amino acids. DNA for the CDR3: TGCGCCAGCAGCCAAGCAGTTGGGCTGGGGTTTAACGAGCAGTACTTC. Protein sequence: CASSQAVGLGFNEQYF.

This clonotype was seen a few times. The DNA for the CDR3 is TGCGCCAGCAGCTTCCTTTACAGGTCGAACACCGGGGAGCTGTTTTTT. It encodes CASSFLYRSNTGELFF. V is TRBV5-1 and J is TRBJ2-2; tentatively, D is TRBD1 (5 bases). Looked up from germline, CDR1 is SGHRS and CDR2 is YFSETQ. V lost 2 bases, J lost 0 bases, and 11 bases lay in between. CDR3 size: 16 residues.

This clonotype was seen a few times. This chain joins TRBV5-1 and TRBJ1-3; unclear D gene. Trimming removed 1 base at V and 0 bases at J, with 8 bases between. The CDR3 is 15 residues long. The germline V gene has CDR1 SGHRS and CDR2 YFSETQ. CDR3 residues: CASSLQSNSGNTIYF. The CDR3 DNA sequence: TGCGCCAGCAGCTTGCAGTCCAACTCTGGAAACACCATATATTTT. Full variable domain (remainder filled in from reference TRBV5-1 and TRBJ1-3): KAGVTQTPRYLIKTRGQQVTLSCSPISGHRSVSWYQQTPGQGLQFLFEYFSETQRNKGNFPGRFSGRQFSNSRSEMNVSTLELGDSALYLCASSLQSNSGNTIYFGEGSWLTVV.

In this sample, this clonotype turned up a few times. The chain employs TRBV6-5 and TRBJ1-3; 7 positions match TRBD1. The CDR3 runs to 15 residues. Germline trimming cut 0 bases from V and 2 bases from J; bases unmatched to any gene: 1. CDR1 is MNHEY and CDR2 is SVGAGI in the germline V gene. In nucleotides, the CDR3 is TGTGCCAGCAGTTACTCGACAGGGACTGGAAACACCATATATTTT. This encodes CASSYSTGTGNTIYF.

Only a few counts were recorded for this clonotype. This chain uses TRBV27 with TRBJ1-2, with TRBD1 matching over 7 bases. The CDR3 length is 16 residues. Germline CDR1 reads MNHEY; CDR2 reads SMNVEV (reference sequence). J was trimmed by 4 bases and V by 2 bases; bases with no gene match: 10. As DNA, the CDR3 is TGTGCCAGCAGTTTAGGGAACAGGGGAACCCTCTATGGCTACACCTTC. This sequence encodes CASSLGNRGTLYGYTF.